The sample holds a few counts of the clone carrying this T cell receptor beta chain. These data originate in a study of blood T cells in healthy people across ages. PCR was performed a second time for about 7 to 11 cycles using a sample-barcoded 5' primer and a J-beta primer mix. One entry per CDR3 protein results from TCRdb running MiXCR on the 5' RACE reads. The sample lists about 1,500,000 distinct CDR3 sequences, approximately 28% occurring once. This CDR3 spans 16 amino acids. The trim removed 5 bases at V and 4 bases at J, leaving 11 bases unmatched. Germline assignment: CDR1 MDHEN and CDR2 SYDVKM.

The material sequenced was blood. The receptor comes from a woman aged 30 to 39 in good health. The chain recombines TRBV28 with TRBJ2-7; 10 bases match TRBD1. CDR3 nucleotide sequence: TGTGCCAGCAGTATGACAGGGGGCGCAGGTTCGTACGAGCAGTACTTC. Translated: CASSMTGGAGSYEQYF.